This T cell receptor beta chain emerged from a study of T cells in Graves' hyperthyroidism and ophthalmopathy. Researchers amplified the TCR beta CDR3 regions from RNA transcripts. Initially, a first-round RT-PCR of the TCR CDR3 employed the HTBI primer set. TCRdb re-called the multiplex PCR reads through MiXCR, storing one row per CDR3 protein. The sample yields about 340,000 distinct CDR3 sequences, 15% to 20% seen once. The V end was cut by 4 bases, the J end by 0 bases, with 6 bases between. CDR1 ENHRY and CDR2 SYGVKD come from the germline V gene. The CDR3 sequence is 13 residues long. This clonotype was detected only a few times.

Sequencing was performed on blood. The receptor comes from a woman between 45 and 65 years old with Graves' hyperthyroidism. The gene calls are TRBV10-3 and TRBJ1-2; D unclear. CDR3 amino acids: CAISANANYGYTF. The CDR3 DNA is TGTGCCATCAGTGCTAACGCTAACTATGGCTACACCTTC.